This T cell receptor (beta chain) was documented in a study of CD8+ T cells in alopecia areata. Treatment defined: oral pan-JAK inhibitor, 5-10 mg twice daily. PBMCs, the starting material, were the source of sorted CD4+ and CD8+ T cells. cDNA serving as the sequencing template came from extracted, reverse transcribed RNA. Repertoires were generated with immunoSEQ multiplex PCR, while TCRdb's copy carries only in-frame clones and drops some. The table includes more than 95,000 clones, about 54% detected once. Findings and caveats of the study: Lesional scalp displayed greater clonality than normal scalp, most notably in alopecia totalis/universalis. On tofacitinib, scalp and blood still held many of the expanded lesional clones.

The CDR3 covers 17 residues. V dropped 2 bases and J dropped 5 bases, with 22 bases sitting between them. The germline V gene has CDR1 SGHTA and CDR2 FQGNSA. To note about this clone: Its target is not known.

The receptor's source is a human donor with alopecia areata. This sample comprised CD8+ T cells sorted from blood, obtained at week 4, from a patient treated with tofacitinib. The V gene is TRBV7-2, the J gene TRBJ2-7; D may be TRBD2 (7 bases). The DNA of the CDR3 is TGTGCCAGCAGCTTAAGGTCCGGGGGGCCCTTACCCAACGAGCAGTACTTC. This gives the protein CASSLRSGGPLPNEQYF. The full variable domain, completed using reference TRBV7-2 and TRBJ2-7, is GAGVSQSPSNKVTEKGKDVELRCDPISGHTALYWYRQSLGQGLEFLIYFQGNSAPDKSGLPSDRFSAERTGGSVSTLTIQRTQQEDSAVYLCASSLRSGGPLPNEQYFGPGTRLTVT.